This TCR beta chain was retrieved from a study of PD-L1 blockade in urothelial cancer. Across the whole study: Males with bladder-origin urothelial cancer made up twenty-five of 29 patients. The median number of T cells present in blood samples was 130,000 to 150,000.

Notes on this clone: What it binds is not known.

Time point given: pretreatment peripheral blood. CDR1 SGHDT and CDR2 YYEEEE come from the germline V gene. With 2 bases removed from V and 3 bases from J, the gap between germline ends came to 8 bases. The CDR3 runs 13 residues. This table comes from immunoSEQ multiplex PCR, and its TCRdb copy is limited to in-frame clones, with some not included. In the table there are fewer than 50,000 clones, about 88% of which are singletons. Findings of the study overall: Expansion of tumor-associated blood clones at 3 weeks was greater in durable-benefit patients.

The chain uses TRBV5-6 and TRBJ2-5; D gene uncertain. This specimen was PBMCs, taken around atezolizumab (anti-PD-L1) treatment. The receptor was isolated from a donor aged 40 or over with urothelial cancer. This chain's CDR3 is CASSLDGEETQYF. CDR3 bases: TGTGCCAGCAGCTTAGATGGAGAAGAGACCCAGTACTTC.